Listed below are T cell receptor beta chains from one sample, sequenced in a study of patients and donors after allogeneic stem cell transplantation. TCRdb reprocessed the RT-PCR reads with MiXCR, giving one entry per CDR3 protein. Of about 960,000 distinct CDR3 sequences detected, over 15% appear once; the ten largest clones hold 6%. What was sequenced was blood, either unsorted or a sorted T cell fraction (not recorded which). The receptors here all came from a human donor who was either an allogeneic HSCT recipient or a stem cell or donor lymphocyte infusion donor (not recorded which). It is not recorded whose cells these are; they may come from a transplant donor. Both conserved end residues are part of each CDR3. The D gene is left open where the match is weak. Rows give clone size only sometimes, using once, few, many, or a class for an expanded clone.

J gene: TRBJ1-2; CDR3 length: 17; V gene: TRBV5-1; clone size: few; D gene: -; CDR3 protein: CASSLGRLKGQNYGYTF; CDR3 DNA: TGCGCCAGCAGCTTGGGGCGATTAAAGGGGCAAAACTATGGCTACACCTTC
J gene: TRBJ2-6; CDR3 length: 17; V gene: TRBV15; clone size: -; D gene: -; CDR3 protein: CATSRDLKGSGANVLTF; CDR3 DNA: TGTGCCACCAGCAGAGATCTAAAGGGATCTGGGGCCAACGTCCTGACTTTC
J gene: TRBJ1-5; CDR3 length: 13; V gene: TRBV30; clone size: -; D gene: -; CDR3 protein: CAWAQGSEQPQHF; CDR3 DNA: TGTGCCTGGGCCCAGGGCAGCGAACAGCCCCAGCATTTT
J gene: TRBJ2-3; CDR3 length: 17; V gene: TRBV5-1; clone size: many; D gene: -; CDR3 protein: CASSLGTGKMSTDTQYF; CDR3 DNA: TGCGCCAGCAGCTTGGGTACAGGGAAAATGTCGACAGATACGCAGTATTTT
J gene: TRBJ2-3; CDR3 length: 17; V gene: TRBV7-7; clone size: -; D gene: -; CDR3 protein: CASSPFFAGTSADTQYF; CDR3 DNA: TGTGCCAGCAGCCCCTTTTTCGCGGGAACGAGCGCAGATACGCAGTATTTT
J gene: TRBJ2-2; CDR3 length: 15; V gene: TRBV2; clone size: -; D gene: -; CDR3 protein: CASSDQGADTGELFF; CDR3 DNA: TGTGCCAGCAGTGACCAGGGAGCGGACACCGGGGAGCTGTTTTTT
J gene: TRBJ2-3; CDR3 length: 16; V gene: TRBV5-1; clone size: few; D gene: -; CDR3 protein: CASSFGASTSTDTQYF; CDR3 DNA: TGCGCCAGCAGCTTCGGGGCTTCAACTAGCACAGATACGCAGTATTTT
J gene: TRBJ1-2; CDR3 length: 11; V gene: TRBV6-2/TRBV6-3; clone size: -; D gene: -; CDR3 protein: CASHRNYGYTF; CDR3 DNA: TGTGCCAGTCATCGGAACTATGGCTACACCTTC
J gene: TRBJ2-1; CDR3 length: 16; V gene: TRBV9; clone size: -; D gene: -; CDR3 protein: CASSGRGVSSYNEQFF; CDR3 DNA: TGTGCCAGCAGCGGCAGGGGCGTTAGCTCCTACAATGAGCAGTTCTTC
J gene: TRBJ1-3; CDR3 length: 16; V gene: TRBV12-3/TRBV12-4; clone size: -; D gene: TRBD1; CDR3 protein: CASSLMGQGSGNTIYF; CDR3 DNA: TGTGCCAGCAGTTTAATGGGACAGGGGTCTGGAAACACCATATATTTT
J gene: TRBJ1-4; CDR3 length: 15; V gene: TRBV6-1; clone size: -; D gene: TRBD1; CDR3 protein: CASRDRGITNERLFF; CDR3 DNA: TGTGCCAGCAGAGACAGGGGGATAACTAATGAAAGACTGTTTTTT
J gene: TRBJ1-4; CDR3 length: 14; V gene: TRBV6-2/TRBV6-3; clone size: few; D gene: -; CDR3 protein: CASSLNTGGGKLFF; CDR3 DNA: TGTGCCAGCAGTTTAAATACAGGAGGAGGAAAACTGTTTTTT
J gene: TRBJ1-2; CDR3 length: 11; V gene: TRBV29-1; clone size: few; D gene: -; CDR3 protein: CSVETRDGYTF; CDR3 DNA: TGCAGCGTTGAGACAAGGGATGGCTACACCTTC
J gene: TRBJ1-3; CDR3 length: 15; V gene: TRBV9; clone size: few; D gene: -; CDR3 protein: CASSGGSFSGNTIYF; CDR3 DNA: TGTGCCAGCAGCGGGGGGTCTTTTTCCGGAAACACCATATATTTT
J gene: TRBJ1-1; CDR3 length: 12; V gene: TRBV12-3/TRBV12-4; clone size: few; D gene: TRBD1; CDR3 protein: CASRGQDTEAFF; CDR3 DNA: TGTGCCAGCAGGGGACAGGACACTGAAGCTTTCTTT
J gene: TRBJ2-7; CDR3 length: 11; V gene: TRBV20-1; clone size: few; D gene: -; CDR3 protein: CSATRSQEQYF; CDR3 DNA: TGCAGTGCTACGCGGTCTCAGGAGCAGTACTTC
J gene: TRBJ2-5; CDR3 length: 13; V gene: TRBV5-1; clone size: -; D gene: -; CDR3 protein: CASSPSAEETQYF; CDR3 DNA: TGCGCCAGCAGTCCCTCAGCGGAAGAGACCCAGTACTTC
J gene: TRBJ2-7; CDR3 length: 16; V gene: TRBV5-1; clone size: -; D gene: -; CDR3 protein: CASSLTGTTSTYEQYF; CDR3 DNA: TGCGCCAGCAGCTTAACTGGGACAACCAGCACCTACGAGCAGTACTTC
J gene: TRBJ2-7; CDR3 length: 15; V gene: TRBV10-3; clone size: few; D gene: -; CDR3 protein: CAISGGAGGSYEQYF; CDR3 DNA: TGTGCCATCAGCGGGGGGGCAGGGGGCTCCTACGAGCAGTACTTC
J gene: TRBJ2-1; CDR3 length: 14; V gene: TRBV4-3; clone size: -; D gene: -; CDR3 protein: CASSQDSRGGEQFF; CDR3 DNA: TGCGCCAGCAGCCAAGATTCCAGGGGCGGTGAGCAGTTCTTC
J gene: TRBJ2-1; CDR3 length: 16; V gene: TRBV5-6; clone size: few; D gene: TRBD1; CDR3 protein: CASSSSGRGRYNEQFF; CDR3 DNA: TGTGCCAGCAGCTCGAGCGGCAGGGGGCGATACAATGAGCAGTTCTTC
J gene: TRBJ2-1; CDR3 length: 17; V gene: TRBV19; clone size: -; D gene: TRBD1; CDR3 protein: CASSIDSGGERLNEQFF; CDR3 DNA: TGTGCCAGTAGTATAGATTCAGGGGGCGAGCGGTTGAATGAGCAGTTCTTC
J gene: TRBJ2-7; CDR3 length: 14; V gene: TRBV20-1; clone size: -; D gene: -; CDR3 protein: CSARKGTRAEEQYF; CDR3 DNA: TGCAGTGCTAGGAAGGGTACTAGAGCGGAAGAGCAGTACTTC
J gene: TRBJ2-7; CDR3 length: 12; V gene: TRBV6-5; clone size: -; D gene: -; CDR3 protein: CASRRGSSEQYF; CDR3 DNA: TGTGCCAGCAGACGGGGCTCCAGCGAGCAGTACTTC
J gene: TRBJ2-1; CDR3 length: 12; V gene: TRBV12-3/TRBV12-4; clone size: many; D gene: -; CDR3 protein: CASSGPYNEQFF; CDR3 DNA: TGTGCCAGCAGTGGACCCTACAATGAGCAGTTCTTC
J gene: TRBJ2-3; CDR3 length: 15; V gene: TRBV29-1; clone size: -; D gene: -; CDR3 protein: CSVVSERPSADTQYF; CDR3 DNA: TGCAGCGTTGTAAGTGAGCGCCCCTCGGCAGATACGCAGTATTTT
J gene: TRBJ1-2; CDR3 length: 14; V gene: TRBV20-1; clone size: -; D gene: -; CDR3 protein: CSASRTGTSYGYTF; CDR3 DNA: TGCAGTGCTAGCCGCACCGGGACATCCTATGGCTACACCTTC
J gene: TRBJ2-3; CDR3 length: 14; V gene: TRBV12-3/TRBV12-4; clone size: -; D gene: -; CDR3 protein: CASSVYRGTDTQYF; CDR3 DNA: TGTGCCAGCAGCGTCTACAGAGGCACAGATACGCAGTATTTT
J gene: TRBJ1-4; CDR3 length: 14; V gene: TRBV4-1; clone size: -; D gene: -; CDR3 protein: CASSPGRVSEKLFF; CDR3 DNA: TGCGCCAGCAGCCCGGGCAGGGTGAGTGAAAAACTGTTTTTT
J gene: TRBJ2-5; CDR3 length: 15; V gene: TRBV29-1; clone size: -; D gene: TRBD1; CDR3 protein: CSVAPQTGGQETQYF; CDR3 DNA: TGCAGCGTCGCTCCTCAGACAGGGGGCCAAGAGACCCAGTACTTC
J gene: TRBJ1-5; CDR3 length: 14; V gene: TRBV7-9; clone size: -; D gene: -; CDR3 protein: CASSLAGGSQPQHF; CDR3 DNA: TGTGCCAGCAGCTTAGCAGGGGGATCTCAGCCCCAGCATTTT
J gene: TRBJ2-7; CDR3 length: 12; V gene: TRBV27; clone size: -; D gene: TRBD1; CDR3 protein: CASRGQGLEQYF; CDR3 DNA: TGTGCCAGCAGGGGACAGGGGCTCGAGCAGTACTTC
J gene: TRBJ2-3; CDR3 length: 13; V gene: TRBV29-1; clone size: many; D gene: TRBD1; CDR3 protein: CSAIRDRGNTQYF; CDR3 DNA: TGCAGCGCGATCCGGGACAGGGGAAATACGCAGTATTTT
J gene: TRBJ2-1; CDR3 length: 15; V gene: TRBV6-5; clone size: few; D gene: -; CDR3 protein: CASSSTRMAFNEQFF; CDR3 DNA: TGTGCCAGCAGTTCCACGAGAATGGCGTTCAATGAGCAGTTCTTC
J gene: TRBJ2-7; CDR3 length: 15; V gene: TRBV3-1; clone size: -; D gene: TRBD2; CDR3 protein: CASSHTGLAPYEQYF; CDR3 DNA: TGTGCCAGCAGCCACACGGGACTAGCGCCCTACGAGCAGTACTTC
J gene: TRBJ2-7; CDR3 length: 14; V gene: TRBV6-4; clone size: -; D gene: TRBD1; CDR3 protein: CASSEGTASYEQYF; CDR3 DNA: TGTGCCAGCAGTGAGGGGACAGCCAGCTACGAGCAGTACTTC
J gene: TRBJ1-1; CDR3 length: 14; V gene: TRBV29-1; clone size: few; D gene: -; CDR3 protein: CSVEGRAMNTEAFF; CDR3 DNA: TGCAGCGTTGAAGGGAGGGCCATGAACACTGAAGCTTTCTTT
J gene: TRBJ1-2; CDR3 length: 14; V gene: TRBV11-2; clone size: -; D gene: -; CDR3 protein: CASSLVADTYGYTF; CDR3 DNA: TGTGCCAGCAGCTTAGTTGCAGATACCTATGGCTACACCTTC
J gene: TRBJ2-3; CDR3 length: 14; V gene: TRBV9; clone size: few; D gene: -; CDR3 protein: CASSVDSRSDTQYF; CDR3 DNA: TGTGCCAGCAGCGTAGACAGTCGTTCCGATACGCAGTATTTT
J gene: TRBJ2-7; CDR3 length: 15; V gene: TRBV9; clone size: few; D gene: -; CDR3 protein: CASSPGVTATYEQYF; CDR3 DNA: TGTGCCAGCAGCCCCGGGGTGACAGCGACCTACGAGCAGTACTTC
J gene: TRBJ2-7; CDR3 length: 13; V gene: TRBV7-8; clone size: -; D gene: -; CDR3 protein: CASSGRIAYEQYF; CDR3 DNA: TGTGCCAGCAGCGGACGGATAGCCTACGAGCAGTACTTC